The 26 T cell receptor beta chains presented below share a single source sample, sequenced in a study of blood T cell repertoires in COVID-19. Only in-frame clones appear in the TCRdb table, and some are missing; sequencing was by immunoSEQ multiplex PCR. The sample shows nearly 55,000 clones, around 80% of them seen only once. Sample: peripheral blood. The receptors stem from a human donor with active or convalescent COVID-19. The donor label of this sample is uncertain.

This clone was observed a handful of times. This rearrangement joins TRBV19 to TRBJ1-5; D uncertain. The CDR3 contains 15 residues. V dropped 9 bases and J dropped 8 bases, with 23 bases sitting between them. Per the germline V gene, CDR1 is LNHDA and CDR2 is SQIVND (reference sequence). The CDR3 DNA reads TGTGCCAGCAAGCCCGAAGGACTATGGCGCGAGCCCCAGCATTTT. This sequence encodes CASKPEGLWREPQHF.

The chain recombines TRBV5-4 with TRBJ1-4; 7 bases fit TRBD1. V lost 0 bases, J lost 7 bases, and 3 bases stayed unmatched. This CDR3 is 14 amino acids long. The germline V gene encodes CDR1 SGHNT and CDR2 YYREEE (reference sequence). This CDR3 is CASSLDRGGEKLFF. The DNA for the CDR3 is TGTGCCAGCAGCTTGGACAGGGGAGGTGAAAAACTGTTTTTT.

V is TRBV6-5 and J is TRBJ1-5; D is possibly TRBD1 (5 bases). The V and J ends lost 2 bases and 7 bases respectively, with 12 bases between them. Germline V gene sequence: CDR1 MNHEY, CDR2 SVGAGI. This CDR3 contains 14 residues. As DNA, the CDR3 is TGTGCCAGCAGTTACCGGGGGTCGGGACAGCCCCAGCATTTT. It encodes CASSYRGSGQPQHF.

The chain links TRBV27 to TRBJ2-1; 8 nucleotides match TRBD2. V was clipped by 8 bases and J by 9 bases; unmatched bases: 15. The CDR3 consists of 15 residues. Germline CDR1 is MNHEY and CDR2 is SMNVEV (reference sequence). The CDR3 DNA sequence: TGTGCCAGCGCCAAACAGGGACTAGGTCGCGTTGAGCAGTTCTTC. This codes for CASAKQGLGRVEQFF.

This clone came up once. J is TRBJ1-2 and V is TRBV7-3; TRBD1 might be the D (6 bases). This CDR3 region has 14 residues. Germline CDR1 and CDR2: SGHTA and FQGTGA. Trimming took off 5 bases at V and 6 bases at J, with 16 bases between the two ends. This CDR3 reads CASSPTQGSDGYTF. The DNA for the CDR3 is TGTGCCAGCAGCCCAACTCAGGGGTCGGATGGCTACACCTTC.

The chain is built from TRBV7-2 and TRBJ2-7; possibly TRBD1 for D (6 bases). The V and J ends lost 4 bases and 2 bases respectively, with 15 bases between them. CDR3 length: 15 residues. CDR1 SGHTA and CDR2 FQGNSA come from the germline V gene. This chain's CDR3 is CASSSRGISAYEQYF. For the CDR3, the DNA is TGTGCCAGCAGCTCAAGGGGGATAAGCGCCTACGAGCAGTACTTC.

The chain combines TRBV5-8 with TRBJ2-5; 10 bases are a match to TRBD1. V shed 6 bases and J 5 bases; nucleotides not matched to a gene: 13. CDR1 is SGHTS and CDR2 is YDEGEE in the germline V gene. The CDR3 length is 16 residues. DNA for the CDR3: TGTGCCAGCACCCCGGGACAGGGGCTTCTTGCGGAGACCCAGTACTTC. Residues: CASTPGQGLLAETQYF.

The genes are TRBV7-6 and TRBJ2-7; D not certain. The CDR3 contains 16 residues. Trimming left V 4 bases short and J 7 bases short, with 23 bases between. The germline V gene has CDR1 SGHVS and CDR2 FNYEAQ. The CDR3 nucleotides are TGTGCCAGCAGCTCTCATGCAGAGCAGGTTCCCCTGGAGCAGTACTTC. Translation: CASSSHAEQVPLEQYF.

This clone was seen a handful of times. The CDR3 nucleotides are TGTGCCAGCAGTCGGGGGGACAGGGGACATCTCGGCAATCAGCCCCAGCATTTT. Protein product: CASSRGDRGHLGNQPQHF. The chain uses TRBV27 and TRBJ1-5; 10 nucleotides agree with TRBD1. Losses at the gene ends were 5 bases for V and 2 bases for J; bases not matched to a gene: 12. Germline V gene sequence: CDR1 MNHEY, CDR2 SMNVEV (reference sequence). There are 18 residues in the CDR3.

The sample holds a few counts of this clone. This chain joins TRBV25-1 and TRBJ1-1, with TRBD1 matching 7 bases. Germline trimming cut 4 bases from V and 3 bases from J; bases unmatched to any gene: 5. Per the germline V gene, CDR1 is MGHDK and CDR2 is SYGVNS. The CDR3 totals 14 residues. The CDR3 loop is CASSGRDSYTEAFF. In DNA form, the CDR3 reads TGTGCCAGCAGTGGCCGGGACAGTTACACTGAAGCTTTCTTT.

The rearrangement uses TRBV7-6 and TRBJ1-1; possibly TRBD1 for D (5 bases). V lost 1 base and J lost 1, with 10 bases in between. Germline CDR1 reads SGHVS; CDR2 reads FNYEAQ. This CDR3 comprises 15 residues. CDR3 protein: CASSLVSQGNTEAFF. The CDR3 coding sequence is TGTGCCAGCAGCTTAGTTAGTCAGGGGAACACTGAAGCTTTCTTT.

This chain joins TRBV6-2 or TRBV6-3 and TRBJ1-2; 7 nucleotides match TRBD1. Germline assignment: CDR1 MNHEY and CDR2 SVGEGT. The CDR3 is 14 amino acids. V gave up 5 bases and J gave up 8 bases; unmatched junction bases: 11. The CDR3 loop is CASSTGTAGLGYTF. The CDR3, as DNA: TGTGCCAGCAGTACCGGGACAGCAGGATTAGGCTACACCTTC.

The chain couples TRBV6-5 to TRBJ1-1, with D perhaps matching TRBD1 (5 bases). The CDR3 is 14 residues long. Trimming pared 6 bases from V and 4 bases from J, leaving 15 bases between. CDR1 and CDR2 (germline): MNHEY, SVGAGI. The CDR3 nucleotides read TGTGCCAGCAGCCTACTCAGGGAGGCCACTGAAGCTTTCTTT. This translates into CASSLLREATEAFF.

DNA of the CDR3: TGTGCCAGTAGTGACACAGGGGGGACTAACTATGGCTACACCTTC. Its translation is CASSDTGGTNYGYTF. The chain uses TRBV19 and TRBJ1-2; 8 nucleotides agree with TRBD1. There are 15 residues in the CDR3. Germline-derived CDR1 and CDR2 are LNHDA and SQIVND (reference sequence). J gave up 0 bases and V 5 bases, and 5 bases lay outside the gene matches.

The chain has TRBV25-1 and TRBJ1-2; TRBD1 might be the D (5 bases). V was pared by 9 bases and J by 4 bases, with 9 bases between. The CDR3 spans 11 residues. Germline-derived CDR1 and CDR2 are MGHDK and SYGVNS. The CDR3 sequence is CASLGGYGYTF. The CDR3 bases are TGTGCCAGTCTCGGGGGCTATGGCTACACCTTC.

The chain recombines TRBV19 with TRBJ1-1; D might be TRBD1 (5 bases). This CDR3 has 15 amino acids. Germline CDR1 and CDR2: LNHDA and SQIVND (reference sequence). V dropped 7 bases and J dropped 1 base, with 16 bases sitting between them. The CDR3 coding sequence is TGTGCCAGTAACCTTAGACCGGGGGGGAACACTGAAGCTTTCTTT. This translates into CASNLRPGGNTEAFF.

V and J are TRBV12-3 or TRBV12-4 and TRBJ2-5, with D tentatively TRBD1 (5 bases). Trimming removed 4 bases at V and 5 bases at J, with 11 bases between. CDR3 length equals 13 residues. Here the CDR3 DNA reads TGTGCCAGCAGTTGGGGCGGTTCGGAGACCCAGTACTTC. This codes for CASSWGGSETQYF.

The V gene is TRBV7-9, the J gene TRBJ2-7, with unresolved D. In germline, CDR1 is SEHNR, CDR2 FQNEAQ (reference sequence). The V end lost 3 bases, the J end lost 5 bases, and 11 bases lay between the germline ends. The CDR3 totals 13 residues. CDR3 in amino acids: CASSFGFSDEQYF. CDR3 sequence (DNA): TGTGCCAGCAGCTTTGGCTTCAGCGACGAGCAGTACTTC.

This sequence joins TRBV9 and TRBJ2-1; D is unclear. The CDR3 runs 16 residues. Germline lookup yields CDR1 SGDLS and CDR2 YYNGEE. Trimming cost V 4 bases and J 2 bases, with 16 bases left between them. As DNA, the CDR3 is TGTGCCAGCAGCTCAGGATACGGCATAGCCTACAATGAGCAGTTCTTC. Translating it yields CASSSGYGIAYNEQFF. The variable domain in full, with the rest retrieved from reference TRBV9 and TRBJ2-1, is DSGVTQTPKHLITATGQRVTLRCSPRSGDLSVYWYQQSLDQGLQFLIQYYNGEERAKGNILERFSAQQFPDLHSELNLSSLELGDSALYFCASSSGYGIAYNEQFFGPGTRLTVL.

In its sample, this clone was seen a few times. The chain recombines TRBV19 with TRBJ2-7; the D gene is possibly TRBD1 (6 bases). In germline, CDR1 is LNHDA, CDR2 SQIVND (reference sequence). V was shortened by 11 bases and J by 5 bases, with 10 bases between the two germline ends. CDR3 length equals 10 residues. The CDR3 nucleotides are TGTGCCGCAGGGGCGGACGAGCAGTACTTC. Translation gives CAAGADEQYF.

In its sample, this clone was seen a few times. The V gene is TRBV5-5, the J gene TRBJ1-6, with D possibly being TRBD1 (5 bases). Trimming removed 1 base at V and 10 bases at J, with 12 bases between. CDR1 SGHKS and CDR2 YYEKEE come from the germline V gene (reference sequence). This CDR3 is 14 amino acids long. Written as DNA, the CDR3 is TGTGCCAGCAGCTTGCGGGGGGTGGACTCACCCCTCCACTTT. Its protein product is CASSLRGVDSPLHF.

V is TRBV25-1 and J is TRBJ2-3, with 13 nucleotides matching TRBD2. The CDR3 spans 14 residues. Germline CDR1 MGHDK, CDR2 SYGVNS. V dropped 6 bases and J dropped 4; count of bases not matched to a gene: 1. The CDR3 DNA follows: TGTGCCAGCAGGGGACTAGCGGGATCAGATACGCAGTATTTT. The encoded protein is CASRGLAGSDTQYF.

The chain carries TRBV28 and TRBJ1-5; D not certain. Trimming shortened V by 4 bases and J by 4 bases, and 11 bases separated the two germline ends. Germline values: CDR1 MDHEN, CDR2 SYDVKM. This CDR3 spans 14 amino acids. CDR3: CASSWSAENQPQHF. CDR3 sequence (DNA): TGTGCCAGCAGTTGGTCGGCGGAGAATCAGCCCCAGCATTTT.

V usage is TRBV30 and J usage is TRBJ2-1, with TRBD2 as a possible D gene (6 bases). This CDR3 has 18 residues. CDR1 is GTSNPN, CDR2 SVGIG, per germline (reference sequence). The V end lost 5 bases, the J end lost 6 bases, and 29 bases lay between the germline ends. The CDR3 protein is CAWDPQSPAREWGNEQFF. CDR3 nucleotide sequence: TGTGCCTGGGACCCCCAGAGTCCAGCACGGGAGTGGGGCAATGAGCAGTTCTTC.

This clone appeared a few times. The sample contains more than one DNA sequence encoding this CDR3. The chain recombines TRBV2 with TRBJ2-2; tentative D call: TRBD2 (5 bases). The CDR3 runs to 13 residues. V was clipped by 8 bases and J by 4 bases, with 11 bases between them. Germline V CDR1 and CDR2: SNHLY, FYNNEI. Here the CDR3 DNA reads TGTGCCAGCCGCCGGGATATCACCGGGGAGCTGTTTTTT. Translating gives CASRRDITGELFF.

This rearrangement joins TRBV5-5 to TRBJ2-3; D ambiguous. Germline CDR1 and CDR2: SGHKS and YYEKEE (reference sequence). Trimming shortened V by 2 bases and J by 1 base, and 14 bases separated the two germline ends. The CDR3 runs 16 residues. CDR3 amino acids: CASSFFFSGGTDTQYF. For the CDR3, the DNA is TGTGCCAGCAGCTTCTTTTTTTCGGGTGGCACAGATACGCAGTATTTT.